This entry features one T cell receptor beta chain sequence. Its antigen is not yet known. Base qualities are not provided; no much larger clone lies one nucleotide away. This sample stems from a study of cytomegalovirus exposure and HLA in healthy donors (dated by TCRdb to the late 2010s). Turning to the overall study: According to a later analysis, the 120 or so validation repertoires were produced on the same platform as the 700 or so repertoires of the first cohort. The study was designed to test whether signatures of past pathogen exposure could be identified by cataloging public T cell receptors. To predict cytomegalovirus infection status, the study combined high-throughput TCR immunosequencing, statistical association of individual TCRs with disease status, and machine learning. Along with the approximately 620-subject first cohort, a separate validation cohort of 120 different subjects was used.

Library preparation used the immunoSEQ multiplex PCR assay. The study's own analysis went as follows. A statistical classification framework was built for diagnosing cytomegalovirus status from the catalog of TCR beta chain sequences. This immuneACCESS table, as held by TCRdb, lists in-frame sequences with V and J called but not all clones. Of the missing ones, under half trace to an unresolved V gene in checked studies; the others have no known cause. That table supplies the V and J calls and clone size; D and trimming were determined from the DNA. The sample data list approximately 99,000 clones, and about 85% of these were observed just once. The ten largest clones add up to about 3% of the sample. Overall study outcomes, separate from this receptor: The classifier was reported to diagnose cytomegalovirus status with high specificity and sensitivity in both the original and validation cohorts. In the study, around 150 TCR beta chains were listed as associated with cytomegalovirus. In vitro tests confirmed that a few of the cytomegalovirus-associated TCR beta chains recognize cytomegalovirus antigens. In a later analysis, TCRs clustered in the first cohort were found to also tend to co-occur in the 130 or so validation repertoires, with 90% to 95% of cluster scores above 0. Across donors, most TCR sequences were observed very rarely, whereas some public TCRs were present in many individuals. The authors suggested that the approach could potentially be generalized to other disease states and immunological phenotypes. The validation cohort had no HLA typing available for a later analysis, so co-occurrence within that cohort was assessed over all 120 or so repertoires.

The donors were included in the validation cohort of around 120 subjects, a group kept apart from the roughly 610-subject first cohort. The CDR3 goes from the cysteine to the phenylalanine over 15 residues. Solely the CDR3 DNA is kept, with 45 bases framed from the first base. V is cut by 3 bases and J by 3 bases, and the space between the germline ends is 13 bases. From a lookup of the germline V gene, CDR1 and CDR2 are KGHSH and LQKENI. The sequenced material came from PBMCs. The receptor chain draws on TRBV18 and TRBJ2-3; TRBD2 is a possible D gene, resting on 7 matching bases. The clonotype was recovered from a woman in her late teens or twenties in good health and CMV-seronegative. The CDR3 reads as follows: CASSPSGGPTDTQYF. The DNA sequence reads TGTGCCAGCTCACCGTCCGGGGGGCCGACAGATACGCAGTATTTT.